Listed below are T cell receptor beta chains from one sample, sequenced in a study of CD8 T cells in ankylosing spondylitis. MiXCR, run by TCRdb on the 5' RACE reads, gives a single entry per CDR3 protein. This table has more than 400,000 distinct CDR3 sequences, about 5.4% appearing once. The specimen was blood, either unsorted or a sorted T cell fraction (not recorded which). The receptors were gathered from a male donor with ankylosing spondylitis. The CDR3 runs from the conserved cysteine through the conserved F or W. The D gene is left open where the match is weak. Clone sizes are given selectively: once, few, many, or a class where the clone is expanded.

v_gene,d_gene,j_gene,abundance,CDR3nt,CDR3aa
TRBV7-2,TRBD1,TRBJ2-5,NA,TGTGCCAGCAGCTTTTCAGGGGGTTCCCAAGAGACCCAGTACTTC,CASSFSGGSQETQYF
TRBV3-1,NA,TRBJ2-7,many,TGTGCCAGCAGCCAGCGGACGAGCTATAGGTACTTC,CASSQRTSYRYF
TRBV4-2,TRBD2,TRBJ2-1,many,TGTGCCAGCAGCCCGAGAACTAGCGACTCCTACAATGAGCAGTTCTTC,CASSPRTSDSYNEQFF
TRBV20-1,NA,TRBJ1-5,many,TGCAGTGCTAGTAATCCCGCTGAGGAGTCCCAGCATTTT,CSASNPAEESQHF
TRBV29-1,TRBD2,TRBJ2-1,many,TGCAGCGTTGAGATCGGGACTAGCCTGGGAGGGGGTCAGTTCTTC,CSVEIGTSLGGGQFF
TRBV7-6,NA,TRBJ1-5,once,TGTGCCAGCAGCTTAGCGATCGGCCAGAATCAGCCCCAGCATTTT,CASSLAIGQNQPQHF
TRBV7-9,TRBD2,TRBJ2-7,few,TGTGCCAGCAGCCCCTGGACTAGCGGGATTGATGAGCAGTACTTC,CASSPWTSGIDEQYF
TRBV15,TRBD2,TRBJ2-5,many,TGTGCCACCAGCAGAGATAGGAGCGGGGGGACCCTTGGGCCCCAGTACTTC,CATSRDRSGGTLGPQYF
TRBV5-1,NA,TRBJ1-1,many,TGCGCCAGCAGCTTGTTGGGATTGTCCACTGAAGCTTTCTTT,CASSLLGLSTEAFF
TRBV5-1,TRBD2,TRBJ2-1,many,TGCGCCAGCAGCGGCGAGCGGGGGAGCTCCTACAATGAGCAGTTCTTC,CASSGERGSSYNEQFF
TRBV7-9,NA,TRBJ2-3,few,TGTGCCAGCAGCAGACTCCCCTTAGCGGCGTTCACAGATACGCAGTATTTT,CASSRLPLAAFTDTQYF
TRBV3-1,TRBD2,TRBJ2-2,many,TGTGCCAGCAGCCTTAGCGGGGCCGCCGGGGAGCTGTTTTTT,CASSLSGAAGELFF
TRBV3-1,NA,TRBJ2-7,few,TGTGCCAGCAGCCAAGGGCCCCAGCAGTACTTC,CASSQGPQQYF
TRBV18,NA,TRBJ1-2,many,TGTGCCAGCTCACCACCGGGCAGCACTAACTATGGCTACACCTTC,CASSPPGSTNYGYTF
TRBV5-1,NA,TRBJ1-1,many,TGCGCCAGCAGTCCCGGGCCCAGGATGGGAGACACTGAAGCTTTCTTT,CASSPGPRMGDTEAFF
TRBV5-5,TRBD1,TRBJ1-3,few,TGTGCCAGCAGCTTCTTCGGGACAGCAGGAAACACCATATATTTT,CASSFFGTAGNTIYF
TRBV29-1,TRBD2,TRBJ2-1,many,TGCAGCGGGACGACTAGCGGGAGTAGAGATGAGCAGTTCTTC,CSGTTSGSRDEQFF
TRBV6-4,NA,TRBJ1-1,many,TGTGCCAGCAGTGAATGGCACAGGGTGAGGAACACTGAAGCTTTCTTT,CASSEWHRVRNTEAFF
TRBV4-2,NA,TRBJ1-1,many,TGTGCCAGCAGCCAAGTCGTAGGGACTGAAGCTTTCTTT,CASSQVVGTEAFF
TRBV13,NA,TRBJ1-1,many,TGTGCCAGCAGCTTAGGCCCCGGGATAACGAACACTGAAGCTTTCTTT,CASSLGPGITNTEAFF
TRBV10-3,TRBD1,TRBJ2-7,many,TGTGCCGCGGCTAGGACAGGGGCCTACGAGCAGTACTTC,CAAARTGAYEQYF
TRBV20-1,TRBD2,TRBJ2-5,many,TGCAGTGCTAGAGGGTGGCGGGAGTCAGATGGGGAGACCCAGTACTTC,CSARGWRESDGETQYF
TRBV20-1,NA,TRBJ1-5,many,TGCAGTGCTAGAGATACAGCGGATTATCAGCCCCAGCATTTT,CSARDTADYQPQHF
TRBV5-1,NA,TRBJ2-2,many,TGCGCCAGCAGTTTGGACAGTTCGAACACCGGGGAGCTGTTTTTT,CASSLDSSNTGELFF
TRBV24-1,NA,TRBJ2-7,many,TGTGCCACCAGTGATTTTCAGGGCGAGCAGTACTTC,CATSDFQGEQYF
TRBV7-2,NA,TRBJ2-7,many,TGTGCCAGCAGCTTAGGCGGGCAACCCTACGAGCAGTACTTC,CASSLGGQPYEQYF
TRBV29-1,TRBD1,TRBJ2-1,many,TGCAGCGTTGAAGATCTTAACAGGGACAGGGTTTCCCCGTTCTTC,CSVEDLNRDRVSPFF
TRBV12-3/TRBV12-4,NA,TRBJ2-7,many,TGTGCCAGCAGTTTGAGGGAAGGGAGACACGAGCAGTACTTC,CASSLREGRHEQYF
TRBV7-9,TRBD2,TRBJ2-7,many,TGTGCCAGCAGCAAAGGACTAGCGGGAGGTCGGTACGAGCAGTACTTC,CASSKGLAGGRYEQYF
TRBV10-3,TRBD1,TRBJ1-1,few,TGTGCCATCAGAACAGGGGTGGGTGCAGAAGCTTTCTTT,CAIRTGVGAEAFF
TRBV6-1,NA,TRBJ1-1,many,TGTGCCAGCAGTGAACGTGCTGAAGCTTTCTTT,CASSERAEAFF
TRBV5-6,NA,TRBJ2-2,few,TGTGCCAGCAGCTTGGATCCGACAGCCGGGGAGCTGTTTTTT,CASSLDPTAGELFF
TRBV5-1,NA,TRBJ1-6,many,TGCGCCAGCAGCTTGGATGGCAGAGTTGTTGCTACTTCACCCCTCCACTTT,CASSLDGRVVATSPLHF
TRBV16,TRBD2,TRBJ2-7,many,TGTGCCAGCAGCCAACTCGGCGGGAGGGCGGGCGAGCAGTACTTC,CASSQLGGRAGEQYF
TRBV6-1,TRBD2,TRBJ2-2,many,TGTGCCAGCAGACCGGGACTAGCGGGGACCGGGGAGCTGTTTTTT,CASRPGLAGTGELFF
TRBV6-5,TRBD1,TRBJ2-7,many,TGTGCCAGCAGTCACGGGACAGGGACCTACGAGCAGTACTTC,CASSHGTGTYEQYF
TRBV4-2,NA,TRBJ1-5,many,TGTGCCAGCAGCCAAGATATCGGTGTACCCAATCAGCCCCAGCATTTT,CASSQDIGVPNQPQHF
TRBV29-1,NA,TRBJ1-1,many,TGCAGCACAAGGGGGGACACTGAAGCTTTCTTT,CSTRGDTEAFF
TRBV27,NA,TRBJ2-2,many,TGTGCCAGCGGGGAACAAAAACCCGGGGAGCTGTTTTTT,CASGEQKPGELFF
TRBV5-1,NA,TRBJ2-7,many,TGCGCCAGCAGCCCGGGGCCTCGGACGAGCAACGAGCAGTACTTC,CASSPGPRTSNEQYF
TRBV5-1,TRBD1,TRBJ2-5,many,TGCGCCAGCAGCACCGGGACAGGGGGCTGGTTAGAGACCCAGTACTTC,CASSTGTGGWLETQYF
TRBV14,NA,TRBJ2-7,few,TGTGCCAGCAGCCAAGAGACCTGGACTCCCAAGGGTCGCGAGCAGTACTTC,CASSQETWTPKGREQYF
TRBV27,TRBD2,TRBJ2-1,NA,TGTGCCAGCAGTTCTTTTAGCGGGGGTTGGTATGAGCAGTTCTTC,CASSSFSGGWYEQFF
TRBV4-3,TRBD1,TRBJ1-3,few,TGCGCCAGCAGCCAAGTCAGGGGGGGAAACACCATATATTTT,CASSQVRGGNTIYF
TRBV14,NA,TRBJ2-7,many,TGTGCCAGCAGCCGGATGTCAAGGGGTGAGCAGTACTTC,CASSRMSRGEQYF
TRBV6-2/TRBV6-3,NA,TRBJ1-5,many,TGTGCCAGCCGGGACAACAATCAGCCCCAGCATTTT,CASRDNNQPQHF
TRBV5-1,NA,TRBJ2-6,NA,TGCGCCAGCAGCTCCGGGGTCATTAGCTCTGGGGCCAACGTCCTGACTTTC,CASSSGVISSGANVLTF
TRBV7-9,NA,TRBJ2-7,few,TGTGCCAGCAGCGGTAAATCAGGGTTCGAGCAGTACTTC,CASSGKSGFEQYF
TRBV5-1,NA,TRBJ2-2,many,TGCGCCAGCAGCGCGGACAGACCCACCGGGGAGCTGTTTTTT,CASSADRPTGELFF